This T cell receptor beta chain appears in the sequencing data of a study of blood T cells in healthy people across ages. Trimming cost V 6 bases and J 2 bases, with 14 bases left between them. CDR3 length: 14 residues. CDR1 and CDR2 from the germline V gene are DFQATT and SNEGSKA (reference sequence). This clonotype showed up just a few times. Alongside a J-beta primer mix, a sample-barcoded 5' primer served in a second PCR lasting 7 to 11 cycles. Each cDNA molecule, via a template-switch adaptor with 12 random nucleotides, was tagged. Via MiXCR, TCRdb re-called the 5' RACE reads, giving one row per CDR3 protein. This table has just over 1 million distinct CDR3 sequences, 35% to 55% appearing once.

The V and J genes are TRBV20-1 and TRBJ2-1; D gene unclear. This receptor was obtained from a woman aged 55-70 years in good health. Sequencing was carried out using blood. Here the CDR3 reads CSALLRSTYNEQFF. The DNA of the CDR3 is TGCAGTGCCCTTCTACGGAGCACCTACAATGAGCAGTTCTTC.